This record looks at one T cell receptor (beta chain) sequence and its context. Antigen: not known. This specimen belongs to a study of response to subunit inactivated influenza vaccine. Germline assignment: CDR1 SQVTM and CDR2 ANQGSEA. This CDR3 region has 13 residues. V was trimmed by 4 bases and J by 0 bases, leaving 10 bases between them. Notes on the study in general: Few additional T cells are recruited per seasonal influenza vaccination, authors suggested.

TCRdb independently ran MiXCR on the RT-PCR reads; one entry per CDR3 protein. The table lists a few hundred thousand distinct CDR3 sequences, 14% of them singletons. The origin of this receptor is a man in his fifties or sixties who received an inactivated influenza vaccine. The sequenced sample was PBMCs from blood, obtained approximately 12 days after vaccination. The rearrangement links TRBV29-1 to TRBJ2-7; maybe TRBD2 (6 bases). The CDR3 sequence: CSVVRDSSYEQYF. CDR3 DNA: TGCAGCGTTGTGCGGGACTCCTCCTACGAGCAGTACTTC.